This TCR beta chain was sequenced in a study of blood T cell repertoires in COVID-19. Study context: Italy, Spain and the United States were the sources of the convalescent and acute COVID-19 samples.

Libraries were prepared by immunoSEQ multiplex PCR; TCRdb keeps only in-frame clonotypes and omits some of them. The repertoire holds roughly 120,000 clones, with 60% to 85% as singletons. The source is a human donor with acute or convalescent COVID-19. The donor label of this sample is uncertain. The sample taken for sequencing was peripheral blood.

CDR3 coding DNA: TGTGCCAGCAGCACCCACCTGACGGGTAGCACAGATACGCAGTATTTT. Its protein product is CASSTHLTGSTDTQYF. The chain carries TRBV7-2 and TRBJ2-3; no clear D gene. V lost 5 bases to trimming and J lost 0 bases, with 15 bases between them. The germline V gene has CDR1 SGHTA and CDR2 FQGNSA. This CDR3 contains 16 residues.